Described below is a single TCR beta chain sequence and its context. The sample comes from a study of T cell responses to AZD1222 COVID-19 vaccine. Looked up from germline, CDR1 is MDHEN and CDR2 is SYDVKM. CDR3 length equals 15 residues. The ends were cut back, 8 bases at V and 7 bases at J, with 21 bases in the middle. Assay: immunoSEQ multiplex PCR; the TCRdb copy retains only in-frame clones and omits some. The sample yields over 150,000 clones, just over 90% seen once. V usage is TRBV28 and J usage is TRBJ2-1, with D perhaps TRBD2 (6 bases). Sequencing used peripheral blood, obtained on day 0 of MenACWY control vaccination. This TCR was sampled from an adult in good health. DNA for the CDR3: TGTGCCAGCTTTGAGGCGGGAAGCTCCAGGAATGAGCAGTTCTTC. Translating it yields CASFEAGSSRNEQFF.